The 30 T cell receptor beta chains listed next were all sequenced from one sample in a study of blood T cell repertoires in COVID-19. Assay used: immunoSEQ multiplex PCR; TCRdb lists only in-frame clones, some missing. This table holds roughly 30,000 clones, 89% found once. Sequencing used peripheral blood. Source of these receptors: a man older than 75 with acute or convalescent COVID-19.

This clone was seen once. V usage is TRBV5-8 and J usage is TRBJ2-1; 9 nucleotides agree with TRBD1. V shed 3 bases, J shed 4 bases, and the junction held 5 bases outside the gene matches. The CDR3 covers 15 residues. The V gene's germline CDR1 is SGHTS and CDR2 YDEGEE. The CDR3 sequence is CASSSGTGKYNEQFF. The CDR3 DNA is TGTGCCAGCAGCTCCGGGACAGGGAAATACAATGAGCAGTTCTTC.

This sequence joins TRBV3-1 (or the pseudogene TRBV3-2) and TRBJ1-1, with D uncertain. Trimming removed 0 bases at V and 4 bases at J, with 9 bases between. The V gene's germline CDR1 is LGHDT and CDR2 YNNKEL (reference sequence). The CDR3 has 14 amino acids. CDR3 sequence: CASSQDHQSTEAFF. The CDR3 DNA is TGTGCCAGCAGCCAAGATCATCAGTCCACTGAAGCTTTCTTT.

This chain links TRBV28 with TRBJ2-7; TRBD2 matches 15 bases. V was clipped by 3 bases and J by 5 bases; unmatched bases: 2. The CDR3 is 15 residues long. Germline CDR1 reads MDHEN; CDR2 reads SYDVKM. The CDR3 loop is CASSFRTSGRDEQYF. The DNA of the CDR3 is TGTGCCAGCAGTTTCCGGACTAGCGGGAGGGACGAGCAGTACTTC. The entire variable domain, with the rest obtained from reference TRBV28 and TRBJ2-7, is as follows: DVKVTQSSRYLVKRTGEKVFLECVQDMDHENMFWYRQDPGLGLRLIYFSYDVKMKEKGDIPEGYSVSREKKERFSLILESASTNQTSMYLCASSFRTSGRDEQYFGPGTRLTVT.

The rearrangement links TRBV5-1 to TRBJ2-5, with TRBD1 matching over 10 bases. V was clipped by 7 bases and J by 5 bases; unmatched bases: 14. The CDR3 covers 16 residues. CDR1 and CDR2 (germline): SGHRS, YFSETQ. The CDR3 DNA reads as TGCGCCAGCTGGGGGGCCCCGGGACAGGGGCTGGAGACCCAGTACTTC. This sequence encodes CASWGAPGQGLETQYF.

A note on this clone: This sample includes further DNA sequences coding for the same CDR3. The CDR3 DNA sequence: TGTGCCAGCAGCCCCCGACAGGGGGCAACTAATGAAAAACTGTTTTTT. It translates to CASSPRQGATNEKLFF. The chain employs TRBV14 and TRBJ1-4, with TRBD1 matching over 9 bases. The trim removed 4 bases at V and 0 bases at J, leaving 3 bases unmatched. This CDR3 has 16 amino acids. From germline, CDR1 is SGHDN and CDR2 FVKESK. Looking up the rest from reference TRBV14 and TRBJ1-4 gives the full variable domain: EAGVTQFPSHSVIEKGQTVTLRCDPISGHDNLYWYRRVMGKEIKFLLHFVKESKQDESGMPNNRFLAERTGGTYSTLKVQPAELEDSGVYFCASSPRQGATNEKLFFGSGTQLSVL.

CDR3: CASSPPGGTNEKLFF. CDR3 DNA sequence: TGTGCCAGCAGCCCCCCAGGGGGAACTAATGAAAAACTGTTTTTT. V and J are TRBV7-9 and TRBJ1-4; 7 positions agree with TRBD1. The V segment lost 5 bases and the J segment 1 base; nucleotides outside the gene matches: 4. The CDR3 has 15 residues. Germline values: CDR1 SEHNR, CDR2 FQNEAQ (reference sequence).

The chain uses TRBV5-4 and TRBJ1-1, with a possible D match to TRBD1 (5 bases). V lost 3 bases and J 2 bases, leaving 8 bases between the germline ends. This CDR3 comprises 13 residues. Germline loops: CDR1 SGHNT, CDR2 YYREEE (reference sequence). The CDR3 spells CASSSQGNTEAFF. CDR3 DNA: TGTGCCAGCAGCTCCCAGGGTAACACTGAAGCTTTCTTT.

This clone came up once. The chain uses TRBV30 and TRBJ2-7; 7 nucleotides match TRBD2. The CDR3 loop spans 15 amino acids. The trim removed 1 base at V and 4 bases at J, leaving 10 bases unmatched. Germline V gene sequence: CDR1 GTSNPN, CDR2 SVGIG (reference sequence). The CDR3 sequence is CAWSAPQAGVYEQYF. The DNA for the CDR3 is TGTGCCTGGAGTGCCCCTCAGGCGGGAGTTTACGAGCAGTACTTC.

The V call is TRBV11-2, the J call TRBJ2-5; D might be TRBD2 (5 bases). The V gene lost 2 bases and the J gene lost 5 bases, with 12 bases spanning the gap. The germline CDR1 and CDR2 sequences are SGHAT and FQNNGV. The CDR3 loop spans 14 amino acids. CDR3 DNA: TGTGCCAGCAGCTTACGAGGGTTGGGGGAGACCCAGTACTTC. The encoded protein is CASSLRGLGETQYF.

This clone was seen a few times. The chain combines TRBV4-1 with TRBJ1-1; D gene uncertain. The CDR3 runs 18 residues. The germline V and J ends were trimmed by 3 bases and 1 base, with 21 bases remaining between them. Germline CDR1 is MGHRA and CDR2 is YSYEKL. CDR3 DNA sequence: TGCGCCAGCAGCCACTCCATCCTGAGGGCCAGCAAGAACACTGAAGCTTTCTTT. Translation gives CASSHSILRASKNTEAFF.

The V call is TRBV19, the J call TRBJ1-5, with TRBD1 identical over 7 bases. V dropped 7 bases and J dropped 4; count of bases not matched to a gene: 10. The CDR3 loop spans 15 amino acids. Germline CDR1 LNHDA, CDR2 SQIVND (reference sequence). DNA for the CDR3: TGTGCCAGTAACCCGGGACAGACTACAAATCAGCCCCAGCATTTT. This codes for CASNPGQTTNQPQHF.

The CDR3 reads CASTSGQGGSPLHF. The CDR3 DNA sequence: TGTGCCAGCACCTCGGGACAGGGGGGTTCACCCCTCCACTTT. The J gene is TRBJ1-6, the V gene TRBV28, with 11 bases matching TRBD1. Germline CDR1 and CDR2: MDHEN and SYDVKM. V lost 7 bases, J lost 9 bases, and 5 bases stayed unmatched. The CDR3 length is 14 residues.

V gene TRBV19 combines with J gene TRBJ1-1, with 8 bases fitting TRBD1. The V gene end was trimmed by 7 bases and the J gene end by 6 bases; junction bases not matched to a gene: 10. Per the germline V gene, CDR1 is LNHDA and CDR2 is SQIVND (reference sequence). CDR3 length: 14 amino acids. CDR3 amino acids: CASNPGQGVAEAFF. The CDR3 coding sequence is TGTGCCAGTAACCCAGGACAGGGAGTGGCTGAAGCTTTCTTT.

CDR3 nucleotides: TGTGCCAGTAGTATAGGGGCAGGGGGAGGCACCGGGGAGCTGTTTTTT. Its protein is CASSIGAGGGTGELFF. The chain employs TRBV19 and TRBJ2-2, with D maybe TRBD1 (7 bases). Looked up from germline, CDR1 is LNHDA and CDR2 is SQIVND (reference sequence). The CDR3 has 16 residues. The V end was cut by 1 base, the J end by 4 bases, with 13 bases between.

The chain is built from TRBV30 and TRBJ1-2; D not certain. The CDR3 runs to 13 residues. Germline CDR1 is GTSNPN and CDR2 is SVGIG (reference sequence). V was cut by 1 base and J by 1 base, with 7 bases left in between. The CDR3 DNA follows: TGTGCCTGGAGTGGCTATATTAACTATGGCTACACCTTC. Translation: CAWSGYINYGYTF. Full variable domain (outside the CDR3, taken from reference TRBV30 and TRBJ1-2): SQTIHQWPATLVQPVGSPLSLECTVEGTSNPNLYWYRQAAGRGLQLLFYSVGIGQISSEVPQNLSASRPQDRQFILSSKKLLLSDSGFYLCAWSGYINYGYTFGSGTRLTVV.

This rearrangement joins TRBV28 to TRBJ2-2, with 7 nucleotides matching TRBD2. Germline V gene lookup returns CDR1 MDHEN and CDR2 SYDVKM. This CDR3 contains 13 residues. V shed 8 bases and J 4 bases; nucleotides not matched to a gene: 4. As DNA, the CDR3 is TGTGCCAGCCTCCCGGGAGGCACCGGGGAGCTGTTTTTT. It codes for CASLPGGTGELFF.

The gene calls are TRBV27 and TRBJ2-3; 9 positions match TRBD1. V lost 5 bases to trimming and J lost 4 bases; unmatched junction nucleotides: 7. Germline V gene lookup returns CDR1 MNHEY and CDR2 SMNVEV (reference sequence). The CDR3 is 15 residues long. CDR3 sequence: CASSLRGQGPDTQYF. In nucleotides, the CDR3 is TGTGCCAGCAGTCTCCGGGGACAGGGCCCAGATACGCAGTATTTT.

The CDR3 coding sequence is TGTGCCAGCAGTTCCCGACAGCCAGATACGCAGTATTTT. Translated: CASSSRQPDTQYF. The chain joins TRBV12-3 or TRBV12-4 to TRBJ2-3; tentatively, D is TRBD1 (5 bases). The CDR3 consists of 13 residues. The ends were cut back, 4 bases at V and 4 bases at J, with 9 bases in the middle.

CDR3 DNA sequence: TGTGCCAGCTCCTCGGGGAGAGACAATGAGCAGTTCTTC. Amino acid sequence: CASSSGRDNEQFF. The chain joins TRBV18 to TRBJ2-1; possibly TRBD2 for D (5 bases). There are 13 residues in the CDR3. Between the trimmed V and J ends, which lost 6 bases and 5 bases, there was a span of 11 bases. CDR1 and CDR2 from the germline V gene are KGHSH and LQKENI.

V usage is TRBV6-5 and J usage is TRBJ1-1; 9 bases are a match to TRBD1. The V gene's germline CDR1 is MNHEY and CDR2 SVGAGI. The ends lost 5 bases at V and 4 bases at J; junction bases unmatched: 8. The CDR3 covers 15 residues. The CDR3 spells CASSRTGEGSTEAFF. Here the CDR3 DNA reads TGTGCCAGCAGTCGGACAGGGGAGGGTAGCACTGAAGCTTTCTTT.

The chain recombines TRBV5-1 with TRBJ2-3, with 11 positions matching TRBD2. After removal of 6 bases from V and 3 bases from J, the junction contained 9 bases not matched to a gene. The CDR3 spans 16 residues. Germline V gene lookup returns CDR1 SGHRS and CDR2 YFSETQ. The CDR3, as DNA: TGCGCCAGCACCCCTAGCGGGAGGTCTGGGACAGATACGCAGTATTTT. It encodes CASTPSGRSGTDTQYF.

This rearrangement joins TRBV28 to TRBJ1-2; no definite D call. Germline V gives CDR1 MDHEN, CDR2 SYDVKM. The CDR3 runs to 15 residues. Trimming removed 7 bases at V and 4 bases at J, with 19 bases between. The CDR3 loop reads CASTPLVAVGYGYTF. The CDR3 DNA follows: TGTGCCAGCACCCCCCTCGTGGCGGTGGGCTATGGCTACACCTTC.

V gene TRBV5-1 combines with J gene TRBJ2-1, with 9 bases that match TRBD2. CDR3 length: 16 residues. The V and J ends lost 0 bases and 7 bases, in that order; junction bases with no gene match: 8. The germline CDR1 and CDR2 sequences are SGHRS and YFSETQ. The CDR3 protein is CASSLAVASGVNEQFF. In DNA, the CDR3 is TGCGCCAGCAGCTTGGCCGTGGCTAGCGGGGTGAATGAGCAGTTCTTC.

The V call is TRBV7-2, the J call TRBJ1-2; the match to TRBD1 covers 12 bases. This CDR3 contains 15 residues. The germline V gene has CDR1 SGHTA and CDR2 FQGNSA. The V and J ends lost 5 bases and 2 bases, in that order; junction bases with no gene match: 3. The CDR3 bases are TGTGCCAGCAGCCCTGGGACAGGGGGCAACTATGGCTACACCTTC. Its translation is CASSPGTGGNYGYTF.

This clone was counted between two and nine times. V is TRBV5-4 and J is TRBJ2-3; 11 bases are shared with TRBD2. The J segment lost 0 bases and the V segment lost 4 bases, leaving 7 bases of the junction unmatched. There are 17 residues in the CDR3. CDR1 and CDR2 from the germline V gene are SGHNT and YYREEE (reference sequence). The CDR3 protein is CASSQRTSGPSTDTQYF. The CDR3 DNA follows: TGTGCCAGCAGCCAACGGACTAGCGGGCCTAGCACAGATACGCAGTATTTT.

This clone was recorded a few times. This chain joins TRBV28 and TRBJ1-1; D is unclear. Trimming took 5 bases from V and 1 from J, leaving 14 bases between them. Germline CDR1 is MDHEN and CDR2 is SYDVKM. This CDR3 region has 15 residues. CDR3 bases: TGTGCCAGCAGTATGCAACAAGGAGGGAACACTGAAGCTTTCTTT. Protein: CASSMQQGGNTEAFF.

V gene TRBV7-2 combines with J gene TRBJ2-5; tentatively, D is TRBD2 (6 bases). From germline, CDR1 is SGHTA and CDR2 FQGNSA. The CDR3 length is 15 residues. V was shortened by 1 base and J by 5 bases, with 14 bases between the two germline ends. CDR3 loop: CASSLVGGPRETQYF. As DNA, the CDR3 is TGTGCCAGCAGCTTAGTGGGGGGACCGAGGGAGACCCAGTACTTC. Based on the CDR3 plus reference TRBV7-2 and TRBJ2-5, the full variable domain is GAGVSQSPSNKVTEKGKDVELRCDPISGHTALYWYRQSLGQGLEFLIYFQGNSAPDKSGLPSDRFSAERTGGSVSTLTIQRTQQEDSAVYLCASSLVGGPRETQYFGPGTRLLVL.

The gene calls are TRBV5-6 and TRBJ2-7; TRBD2 matches at 10 bases. The CDR3 is 13 residues long. Germline V gives CDR1 SGHDT, CDR2 YYEEEE. J was trimmed by 5 bases and V by 4 bases; bases with no gene match: 3. CDR3 DNA sequence: TGTGCCAGCAGCACCCTAGCGGGAGACGAGCAGTACTTC. The encoded protein is CASSTLAGDEQYF.

This chain uses TRBV7-2 with TRBJ2-2; D ambiguous. Trimming removed 1 base at V and 2 bases at J, with 11 bases between. Germline values: CDR1 SGHTA, CDR2 FQGNSA. The CDR3 spans 16 residues. Here the CDR3 reads CASSLERLVNTGELFF. In DNA form, the CDR3 reads TGTGCCAGCAGCTTAGAGCGTCTAGTTAACACCGGGGAGCTGTTTTTT.

The gene calls are TRBV5-3 and TRBJ2-7; 7 bases are shared with TRBD2. TRBV5-3 is designated an ORF whose function remains uncertain. Unmatched junction bases numbered 2, after V lost 0 bases and J lost 2 bases. The CDR3 has 14 residues. CDR3: CARSLGGGPYEQYF. CDR3 coding DNA: TGTGCCAGAAGCTTGGGGGGAGGGCCCTACGAGCAGTACTTC.